The next 17 T cell receptor delta chains were all read from a single sample in a study of gamma-delta chains in newborns, infants, children. TCRdb called clones anew from the reads with CATT. This table holds 10,000 to 14,000 delta-chain clones, about 10% found once. Specimen: blood. These receptors were obtained from a child who was a newborn, infant or young child, either healthy, febrile or measles-vaccinated (not recorded which).

The sample holds a few counts of this clone. This sequence joins TRDV2 and TRDJ1; D may be TRDD3 (6 bases). CDR1 GEAIGNYY and CDR2 EKD come from the germline V gene. The CDR3 covers 21 residues. Trimming stripped 1 base from V and 0 bases from J, with 29 bases between. The CDR3 coding sequence is TGTGCCTGTGACACGGTGACTCGAGAGTGGGGGCTAAGGCCGAACACCGATAAACTCATCTTT. Its protein is CACDTVTREWGLRPNTDKLIF.

This clone is classed as medium-sized (0.01 to 0.1%). The genes are TRDV2 and TRDJ1; 12 nucleotides agree with TRDD3. CDR3 length equals 18 residues. Unmatched junction bases numbered 11, after V lost 1 base and J lost 3 bases. Germline V gives CDR1 GEAIGNYY, CDR2 EKD. The CDR3 is CACDTLGDTGGEADKLIF. The CDR3 DNA follows: TGTGCCTGTGACACACTGGGGGATACCGGAGGGGAAGCCGATAAACTCATCTTT.

This chain uses TRDV2 with TRDJ3, with TRDD3 matching 11 bases. Germline assignment: CDR1 GEAIGNYY and CDR2 EKD. The CDR3 is 21 amino acids. Trimming at V came to 0 bases and at J to 0 bases, leaving 9 bases not matched to a gene. The CDR3 sequence is CACDTAGVTGGYSWDTRQMFF. The CDR3 DNA reads TGTGCCTGTGACACCGCGGGAGTTACTGGGGGATACTCCTGGGACACCCGACAGATGTTTTTC.

This clone is labeled medium-sized (0.01 to 0.1%). The chain employs TRDV2 and TRDJ1, with 9 positions matching TRDD3. With 3 bases clipped from V and 3 bases from J, the junction kept 4 bases outside the gene matches. This CDR3 contains 14 residues. Germline CDR1 is GEAIGNYY and CDR2 is EKD. CDR3 nucleotides: TGTGCCTGTGACGTGCTGGGGGATTCCGATAAACTCATCTTT. It translates to CACDVLGDSDKLIF.

This sequence joins TRDV2 and TRDJ1, with 13 bases fitting TRDD3. Germline-derived CDR1 and CDR2 are GEAIGNYY and EKD. The CDR3 is made up of 22 amino acids. Trimming at V came to 0 bases and at J to 1 base, leaving 19 bases not matched to a gene. The CDR3 here is CACDTISTGGYAQWRATDKLIF. CDR3 DNA sequence: TGTGCCTGTGACACCATTAGTACTGGGGGATACGCGCAATGGAGGGCCACCGATAAACTCATCTTT.

V gene TRDV2 combines with J gene TRDJ3; 11 bases align to TRDD3. The V segment lost 0 bases and the J segment 3 bases; nucleotides outside the gene matches: 6. CDR1 and CDR2 (germline): GEAIGNYY, EKD. This CDR3 contains 19 residues. The CDR3 sequence: CACDTVLGDNSWDTRQMFF. For the CDR3, the DNA is TGTGCCTGTGACACCGTACTGGGGGATAATAGCTGGGACACCCGACAGATGTTTTTC.

In this sample, this clone turned up a few times. Other DNA sequences from this sample encode an identical CDR3 as well. The J gene is TRDJ1, the V gene TRDV2; 13 bases line up with TRDD3. The CDR3 sequence is 15 residues long. CDR1 is GEAIGNYY, CDR2 EKD, per germline. V dropped 2 bases and J dropped 5; count of bases not matched to a gene: 4. The CDR3 coding sequence is TGTGCCTGTGACATACTGGGGGATACGTCAGATAAACTCATCTTT. Translated, it gives CACDILGDTSDKLIF.

This clone was observed a few times. The junction differs from germline at one of its ends, possibly a read error. The V and J genes are TRDV2 and TRDJ1; 9 nucleotides agree with TRDD3. CDR1 GEAIGNYY and CDR2 EKD come from the germline V gene. The CDR3 consists of 17 residues. DNA for the CDR3: TGTGCCTGCGACCCCGTCCGACTGGGGGACTACACCGATAAACCCATCTTT. Translating gives CACDPVRLGDYTDKPIF.

The chain combines TRDV2 with TRDJ1; D is uncertain. The CDR3 is 17 amino acids. Trimming took off 3 bases at V and 0 bases at J, with 19 bases between the two ends. Germline V lookup: CDR1 GEAIGNYY, CDR2 EKD. CDR3 nucleotides: TGTGCCTGTGACCCAGTCTCAGTGATCACTCACACCGATAAACTCATCTTT. Translating it yields CACDPVSVITHTDKLIF.

V and J are TRDV2 and TRDJ1; 10 bases are shared with TRDD3. J lost 0 bases, V lost 3 bases, and 9 bases had no gene match. CDR3 length: 17 residues. Germline V gene data show CDR1 as GEAIGNYY and CDR2 as EKD. CDR3 DNA sequence: TGTGCCTGTGACCATATGGGGGATACTCTGTACACCGATAAACTCATCTTT. As protein: CACDHMGDTLYTDKLIF.

This clone was detected only a few times. This sequence may be a read error, since a much larger clone differs from it by one base. The rearrangement links TRDV2 to TRDJ1; 9 positions match TRDD3. The CDR3 covers 17 residues. Germline loops: CDR1 GEAIGNYY, CDR2 EKD. CDR3: CACDTVETGGDTDELIF. The CDR3, as DNA: TGTGCCTGTGACACCGTGGAGACTGGGGGAGACACCGATGAACTCATCTTT.

This clone has a handful of counts. J is TRDJ1 and V is TRDV2, with 8 bases matching TRDD3. Trimming removed 1 base from V and 0 bases from J; junction bases left unmatched: 12. The germline V gene has CDR1 GEAIGNYY and CDR2 EKD. CDR3 length: 18 residues. This chain's CDR3 is CACDTVLGDLTDTDKLIF. CDR3 bases: TGTGCCTGTGACACGGTCCTGGGGGACCTAACGGACACCGATAAACTCATCTTT.

In regard to this clone: One base away lies a much larger clone, so this may be a sequencing read error. Other DNA sequences in the sample encode the same CDR3. V is TRDV2 and J is TRDJ2; 10 bases fit TRDD3. Per the germline V gene, CDR1 is GEAIGNYY and CDR2 is EKD. CDR3 length: 14 residues. Unmatched junction bases numbered 3, after V lost 4 bases and J lost 5 bases. The CDR3 nucleotides read TGTGCCTGTGATGTACTGGGGGATACAGCACAACTCTTCTTT. This translates into CACDVLGDTAQLFF.

V is TRDV2 and J is TRDJ1; 7 nucleotides line up with TRDD3. CDR1 and CDR2 (germline): GEAIGNYY, EKD. This CDR3 is 14 amino acids long. V lost 3 bases and J lost 2; bases outside the gene matches: 5. In nucleotides, the CDR3 is TGTGCCTGTGACGCTCTGGGGGGAACCGATAAACTCATCTTT. Amino acid sequence: CACDALGGTDKLIF.

The genes are TRDV2 and TRDJ1, with 7 bases identical to TRDD3. CDR3 length equals 17 residues. CDR1 and CDR2 from the germline V gene are GEAIGNYY and EKD. Losses at the gene ends were 3 bases for V and 3 bases for J; bases not matched to a gene: 15. Here the CDR3 reads CACDPLPGPTGADKLIF. The CDR3 DNA is TGTGCCTGTGACCCCCTCCCTGGCCCGACTGGGGCCGATAAACTCATCTTT.

This rearrangement joins TRDV2 to TRDJ1; 9 nucleotides agree with TRDD3. CDR1 GEAIGNYY and CDR2 EKD come from the germline V gene. Germline trimming cut 1 base from V and 0 bases from J; bases unmatched to any gene: 23. The length of the CDR3 is 22 residues. This CDR3 is CACDTLLNREVGDSLYTDKLIF. Here the CDR3 DNA reads TGTGCCTGTGACACACTCCTCAATCGAGAGGTGGGGGATAGCTTGTACACCGATAAACTCATCTTT.

This clone was detected once. The chain recombines TRDV2 with TRDJ1; TRDD3 matches 11 bases. TCRdb offers no J gene call, so here the DNA was matched to germline to obtain one. CDR1 and CDR2 (germline): GEAIGNYY, EKD. Germline trimming cut 0 bases from V and 2 bases from J; bases unmatched to any gene: 13. The CDR3 consists of 19 residues. The CDR3 loop reads CACDTVGLGDKEKTDKLIF. For the CDR3, the DNA is TGTGCCTGTGACACCGTTGGACTGGGGGATAAGGAAAAAACCGATAAACTCATCTTT.